This T cell receptor beta chain derives from a study of T cells after yellow fever vaccination. Study-wide findings and caveats: Booster samples showed a return of most primary-vaccination clones (approximately 96% CD4, approximately 88% CD8).

The study made its TCR cDNA through 5'RACE template switching. That step introduced a universal primer site along with UMIs. One entry per CDR3 protein results from TCRdb running MiXCR on the 5' RACE reads. The table lists approximately 610,000 distinct CDR3 sequences, roughly a sixth of them singletons. This clonotype has only a few counts. Its antigen is not known. The CDR3 is 16 residues long. Germline V gene data show CDR1 as SGHRS and CDR2 as YFSETQ. V gave up 0 bases and J gave up 4 bases, with 14 bases separating them. This receptor was identified in a man aged 18 to 30 who received the YFV17D yellow fever vaccine. Sequencing used PBMCs, obtained 5 to 6 days after the first yellow fever vaccination. The rearrangement joins TRBV5-1 to TRBJ2-1, with D perhaps matching TRBD1 (7 bases). The chain's CDR3 is CASSLARQGGYNEQFF. The CDR3 DNA is TGCGCCAGCAGCTTGGCTCGACAGGGAGGATACAATGAGCAGTTCTTC.